What follows describes a single T cell receptor (beta chain). Its specificity is unknown. The study ran its PCR with 60 Vbeta and 13 Jbeta primers. Assay used: immunoSEQ multiplex PCR; TCRdb lists only in-frame clones, some missing. The sample has over 200,000 clones; about 83% are singletons. The sample comes from a study of cytomegalovirus exposure and HLA in healthy donors. Study-wide findings and caveats: A list of approximately 150 TCR beta chains associated with cytomegalovirus was given. In a later analysis, donors in an Asian-associated ancestry cluster reportedly had fewer N-insertions in productive TCRs than the cohort mean.

The receptor comes from a human donor in good health. The sequencing sample was made of PBMCs.

The CDR3 nucleotides read TGTGCCAGCAGACTCTACAGGGGGAATTCACCCCTCCACTTT. Translating gives CASRLYRGNSPLHF. The chain joins TRBV28 to TRBJ1-6, with 8 bases aligning to TRBD1. This CDR3 has 14 amino acids. The V gene end was trimmed by 6 bases and the J gene end by 7 bases; junction bases not matched to a gene: 5. From germline, CDR1 is MDHEN and CDR2 SYDVKM.